The clone carrying this T cell receptor beta chain appeared many times. Its antigen is unidentified. The entry originates in a study of response to subunit inactivated influenza vaccine. General observations from the study: A suggestion made by the authors is that each seasonal influenza vaccination recruits few new T cells.

MiXCR was run by TCRdb on the RT-PCR reads, yielding one entry per CDR3 protein. The top ten hold roughly an eighth of the sample, which has about 160,000 distinct CDR3 sequences, roughly 11% seen once. CDR3 length equals 15 residues. V was trimmed by 3 bases and J by 7 bases, leaving 16 bases between them. Per germline, CDR1 SEHNR and CDR2 FQNEAQ (reference sequence). The sequencing here drew on non-naive T cells sorted from PBMCs, taken 40 to 50 days after vaccination. The V gene is TRBV7-9, the J gene TRBJ2-1; a weak D match, TRBD2 (6 bases). The receptor was isolated from a man aged 45 to 65 who received an inactivated influenza vaccine. The CDR3 loop is CASSLDPGGANEQFF. The CDR3 bases are TGTGCCAGCAGCTTGGACCCCGGGGGAGCAAATGAGCAGTTCTTC. The full variable domain, in which reference TRBV7-9 and TRBJ2-1 provide the parts outside the CDR3, is DTGVSQNPRHKITKRGQNVTFRCDPISEHNRLYWYRQTLGQGPEFLTYFQNEAQLEKSRLLSDRFSAERPKGSFSTLEIQRTEQGDSAMYLCASSLDPGGANEQFFGPGTRLTVL.